Listed below are T cell receptor beta chains from one sample, sequenced in a study of blood T cell repertoires in COVID-19. Produced via immunoSEQ multiplex PCR; TCRdb's table is partial and in-frame only. The repertoire consists of hundreds of thousands of clones, with more than 75% occurring once and the leading ten covering approximately 6.1%. Input material: peripheral blood. These receptors originate from a man older than 75 with acute or convalescent COVID-19. Both conserved end residues are part of each CDR3. D genes are given only for firm matches. The listing skips clone size in some rows; elsewhere it reads once, few, many or a size class.

TRBJ1-1 | TRBV7-8 | . | TRBD1 | CASSAPGQGFTEAFF | TGTGCCAGCAGCGCCCCGGGACAGGGGTTCACTGAAGCTTTCTTT
TRBJ1-5 | TRBV19 | . | TRBD1 | CASNRQGASGQPQHF | TGTGCCAGCAACAGACAGGGGGCGAGTGGACAGCCCCAGCATTTT
TRBJ2-7 | TRBV3-1/TRBV3-2 | . | TRBD2 | CASSQQGLAGGTPYEQYF | TGTGCCAGCAGCCAACAAGGACTAGCGGGAGGAACCCCCTACGAGCAGTACTTC
TRBJ2-4 | TRBV18 | . | . | CASSPYDKLAKNIQYF | TGTGCCAGCTCACCCTACGACAAGCTAGCCAAAAACATTCAGTACTTC
TRBJ2-1 | TRBV5-6 | . | TRBD1 | CASSPPDRDNEQFF | TGTGCCAGCAGCCCACCCGACAGGGACAATGAGCAGTTCTTC
TRBJ2-5 | TRBV18 | . | . | CASSPPNSQETQYF | TGTGCCAGCTCACCACCGAACAGCCAAGAGACCCAGTACTTC
TRBJ2-1 | TRBV7-2 | . | TRBD2 | CASSLVSGSRGSEQFF | TGTGCCAGCAGCTTAGTCAGCGGGAGCCGGGGCAGTGAGCAGTTCTTC
TRBJ1-6 | TRBV3-1/TRBV3-2 | . | . | CASSQRQENSPLHF | TGTGCCAGCAGCCAAAGACAGGAAAATTCACCCCTCCACTTT
TRBJ1-6 | TRBV7-2 | . | . | CASSPESGRSNSPLHF | TGTGCCAGCAGCCCCGAGAGTGGGAGATCAAATTCACCCCTCCACTTT
TRBJ1-3 | TRBV7-3 | once | TRBD1 | CASSPGGNGNTIYF | TGTGCCAGCAGCCCAGGGGGCAATGGAAACACCATATATTTT
TRBJ1-2 | TRBV6-5 | . | TRBD1 | CASSLGQGTPYGYTF | TGTGCCAGCAGCCTAGGACAGGGGACCCCCTATGGCTACACCTTC
TRBJ2-7 | TRBV5-6 | once | . | CASSLWATAASEQYF | TGTGCCAGCAGCTTGTGGGCGACAGCCGCCTCCGAGCAGTACTTC
TRBJ1-1 | TRBV18 | . | . | CASSPQPGQLKITEAFF | TGTGCCAGCTCACCACAACCGGGACAATTAAAAATCACTGAAGCTTTCTTT
TRBJ2-1 | TRBV27 | . | TRBD2 | CASSSRTSGNEQFF | TGTGCCAGCAGTTCCCGGACTAGCGGAAATGAGCAGTTCTTC
TRBJ1-1 | TRBV20-1 | . | TRBD1 | CSASPDRGTNTEAFF | TGCAGTGCTAGTCCGGACAGGGGGACGAACACTGAAGCTTTCTTT
TRBJ2-2 | TRBV6-1 | . | TRBD2 | CASSEAPSGPTGELFF | TGTGCCAGCAGTGAAGCTCCTAGCGGACCCACCGGGGAGCTGTTTTTT
TRBJ1-3 | TRBV7-2 | . | . | CASSLMGQTATISGNTIYF | TGTGCCAGCAGCCTGATGGGGCAGACAGCGACCATATCTGGAAACACCATATATTTT
TRBJ2-5 | TRBV7-2 | . | . | CATRSLQYQETQYF | TGTGCCACCAGGTCGCTACAGTACCAAGAGACCCAGTACTTC
TRBJ1-4 | TRBV30 | . | TRBD1 | CAWSVQGVEKLFF | TGTGCCTGGAGTGTACAGGGGGTGGAAAAACTGTTTTTT
TRBJ1-5 | TRBV10-3 | . | TRBD1 | CAISESGGGNQPQHF | TGTGCCATCAGTGAGTCAGGGGGCGGCAATCAGCCCCAGCATTTT
TRBJ1-4 | TRBV19 | . | . | CASSIRRDFEKLFF | TGTGCCAGTAGTATTCGCAGGGATTTTGAAAAACTGTTTTTT
TRBJ1-2 | TRBV6-6 | . | TRBD1 | CASSPFLNRGGYGYTF | TGTGCCAGCAGTCCCTTCTTGAACAGGGGCGGGTATGGCTACACCTTC
TRBJ2-3 | TRBV10-3 | . | TRBD2 | CAISESVAGGTDTQYF | TGTGCCATCAGTGAGTCGGTAGCGGGGGGAACAGATACGCAGTATTTT
TRBJ2-2 | TRBV27 | . | TRBD2 | CASSRPTSGTYTGELFF | TGTGCCAGCAGTCGACCGACTAGCGGGACATACACCGGGGAGCTGTTTTTT
TRBJ2-7 | TRBV2 | . | . | CASSEAPRDEQYF | TGTGCCAGCAGTGAAGCGCCACGGGACGAGCAGTACTTC
TRBJ2-1 | TRBV5-1 | few | TRBD2 | CASSTNPAGGYNEQFF | TGCGCCAGCAGCACCAACCCAGCGGGAGGGTACAATGAGCAGTTCTTC
TRBJ2-5 | TRBV11-2 | . | TRBD2 | CASSLDHYTGGREYQETQYF | TGTGCCAGCAGCTTAGATCATTACACTGGCGGGAGGGAATACCAAGAGACCCAGTACTTC
TRBJ1-1 | TRBV30 | few | . | CAWSYGLNTEAFF | TGTGCCTGGTCGTACGGGTTGAACACTGAAGCTTTCTTT
TRBJ2-6 | TRBV11-2 | once | . | CASSFWAASSGANVLTF | TGTGCCAGCAGCTTCTGGGCCGCGAGCTCTGGGGCCAACGTCCTGACTTTC
TRBJ2-2 | TRBV10-2 | . | . | CASSEWETGELFF | TGCGCCAGCAGTGAGTGGGAGACCGGGGAGCTGTTTTTT
TRBJ2-1 | TRBV4-2 | . | TRBD2 | CATGTSVTNEQFF | TGTGCCACCGGGACTAGCGTAACCAATGAGCAGTTCTTC
TRBJ2-7 | TRBV18 | . | . | CASSQRGYEQYF | TGTGCCAGCTCACAGCGCGGCTACGAGCAGTACTTC
TRBJ1-5 | TRBV28 | . | . | CASSLGRHQPQHF | TGTGCCAGCAGTTTGGGGAGGCACCAGCCCCAGCATTTT
TRBJ2-4 | TRBV3-1/TRBV3-2 | few | TRBD2 | CASSQEGGSRAKNIQYF | TGTGCCAGCAGCCAAGAGGGGGGGAGTCGGGCCAAAAACATTCAGTACTTC
TRBJ1-3 | TRBV28 | . | TRBD1 | CASSLLTGQGRTIYF | TGTGCCAGCAGTTTATTGACGGGACAGGGGAGGACCATATATTTT
TRBJ2-7 | TRBV7-9 | . | TRBD1 | CASSWGQLSYEQYF | TGTGCCAGCAGCTGGGGACAGCTCTCCTACGAGCAGTACTTC
TRBJ2-1 | TRBV5-1 | . | . | CASRLVYEQFF | TGCGCCAGCCGACTAGTCTATGAGCAGTTCTTC
TRBJ2-7 | TRBV21-1 | once | . | CASSKGRRSSGRAGEQYF | TGTGCCAGCAGCAAAGGTCGCAGGTCTAGCGGGAGGGCCGGCGAGCAGTACTTC
TRBJ2-5 | TRBV6-5 | . | . | CASEGLGETQYF | TGTGCCAGCGAGGGATTGGGGGAGACCCAGTACTTC
TRBJ2-2 | TRBV14 | . | . | CASSHRPLGFAGELFF | TGTGCCAGCAGCCACCGCCCTCTCGGGTTTGCCGGGGAGCTGTTTTTT
TRBJ2-3 | TRBV14 | . | . | CASSGWTTSTDTQYF | TGTGCCAGCAGTGGGTGGACTACTAGCACAGATACGCAGTATTTT
TRBJ2-3 | TRBV5-1 | . | TRBD1 | CASRTGSTDTQYF | TGCGCCAGCCGGACAGGGAGTACAGATACGCAGTATTTT
TRBJ1-5 | TRBV19 | . | TRBD1 | CASSSTGRQGHQPQHF | TGTGCCAGTAGTAGTACCGGGCGACAGGGCCATCAGCCCCAGCATTTT
TRBJ2-1 | TRBV6-7 | few | TRBD2 | CASSYSSGGVQGEQFF | TGTGCCAGCAGTTACTCGTCGGGAGGGGTACAAGGTGAGCAGTTCTTC
TRBJ2-7 | TRBV27 | few | . | CASSLSGSPSYEQYF | TGTGCCAGCAGTTTAAGCGGCAGCCCTTCCTACGAGCAGTACTTC